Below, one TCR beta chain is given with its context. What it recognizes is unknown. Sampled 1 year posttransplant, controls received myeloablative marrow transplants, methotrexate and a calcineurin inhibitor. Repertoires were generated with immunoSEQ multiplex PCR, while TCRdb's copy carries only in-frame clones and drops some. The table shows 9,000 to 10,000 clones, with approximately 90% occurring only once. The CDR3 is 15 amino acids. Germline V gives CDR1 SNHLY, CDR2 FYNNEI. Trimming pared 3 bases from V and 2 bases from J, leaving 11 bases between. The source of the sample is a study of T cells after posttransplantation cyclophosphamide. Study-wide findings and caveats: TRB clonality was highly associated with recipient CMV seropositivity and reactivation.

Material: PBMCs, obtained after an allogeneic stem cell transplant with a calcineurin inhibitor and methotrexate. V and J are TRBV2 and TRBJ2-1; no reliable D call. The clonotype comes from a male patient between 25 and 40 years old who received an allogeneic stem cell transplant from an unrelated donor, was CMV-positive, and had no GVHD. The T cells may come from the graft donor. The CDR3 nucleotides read TGTGCCAGCAGTGAGCAGGCTTCAACCTACAATGAGCAGTTCTTC. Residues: CASSEQASTYNEQFF.